The 6 T cell receptor beta chains in this list originate from one sample, sequenced in a study of shared clonotypes between healthy human individuals. The data were produced by immunoSEQ multiplex PCR, yet TCRdb's version contains in-frame clones alone and is incomplete. The sample consists of some 2,100,000 clones, nearly 97% of them appearing once. Source material: naive CD4+ T cells sorted from blood. The sample's subset: CD45RA+ positively selected. These receptor sequences come from a man in his late teens or twenties in good health.

The V gene is TRBV5-1, the J gene TRBJ2-2, with 13 bases identical to TRBD2. Trimming took 3 bases from V and 6 from J; bases not matched to a gene: 8. The V gene's germline CDR1 is SGHRS and CDR2 YFSETQ. The CDR3 extends over 17 amino acids. CDR3 sequence: CASSSGAGLAGAGELFF. CDR3 sequence (DNA): TGCGCCAGCAGCTCCGGAGCCGGACTAGCGGGAGCCGGGGAGCTGTTTTTT.

The chain uses TRBV4-1 and TRBJ1-2, with TRBD1 as a possible D gene (6 bases). Germline V CDR1 and CDR2: MGHRA, YSYEKL. V was pared by 1 base and J by 5 bases, with 11 bases between. The CDR3 is 14 amino acids. The CDR3 bases are TGCGCCAGCAGCCAAGGTGACAGGCAATATGGCTACACCTTC. Protein product: CASSQGDRQYGYTF.

This chain uses TRBV5-1 with TRBJ2-3, with 7 bases aligning to TRBD2. With 4 bases clipped from V and 5 bases from J, the junction kept 13 bases outside the gene matches. CDR3 length: 16 amino acids. CDR1 and CDR2 from the germline V gene are SGHRS and YFSETQ. As DNA, the CDR3 is TGCGCCAGCAGCGCACGACTAGCCGGAGCGGGAGATACGCAGTATTTT. Its translation: CASSARLAGAGDTQYF. Full variable domain (outside the CDR3, taken from reference TRBV5-1 and TRBJ2-3): KAGVTQTPRYLIKTRGQQVTLSCSPISGHRSVSWYQQTPGQGLQFLFEYFSETQRNKGNFPGRFSGRQFSNSRSEMNVSTLELGDSALYLCASSARLAGAGDTQYFGPGTRLTVL.

The chain links TRBV6-6 to TRBJ2-2, with 7 positions matching TRBD2. CDR3 size: 13 residues. Germline V gives CDR1 MNHNY, CDR2 SVGAGI (reference sequence). Germline trimming cut 10 bases from V and 1 base from J; bases unmatched to any gene: 3. The DNA of the CDR3 is TGTGCCACCCGGACTAGGAACACCGGGGAGCTGTTTTTT. This codes for CATRTRNTGELFF.

J is TRBJ1-2 and V is TRBV6-1; tentative D call: TRBD1 (5 bases). The CDR3 has 15 amino acids. Germline loops: CDR1 MNHNS, CDR2 SASEGT. The V and J ends lost 0 bases and 4 bases respectively, with 12 bases between them. The CDR3 DNA is TGTGCCAGCAGTGAAGCTGGTGGGGGGAGCTATGGCTACACCTTC. This codes for CASSEAGGGSYGYTF.

The chain uses TRBV7-2 and TRBJ2-4, with D tentatively TRBD1 (5 bases). V lost 6 bases to trimming and J lost 6 bases, with 15 bases between them. This CDR3 is 14 amino acids long. The germline V gene encodes CDR1 SGHTA and CDR2 FQGNSA. The CDR3: CASRRIGQGNIQYF. As DNA, the CDR3 is TGTGCCAGCAGGCGCATTGGCCAGGGAAACATTCAGTACTTC.